This T cell receptor beta chain was recorded in a study of OX40 agonist ivuxolimab in advanced cancers. General study findings and limits: Among patients with partial responses at 0.1-3.0 mg/kg, clonal expansion was among the lowest. Compared with CD4+, CD8+ T cells on average had more expanded clones.

Profiling relied on immunoSEQ multiplex PCR, and the TCRdb table lists in-frame clones only, not all of them. Of tens of thousands of clones in the sample, around 93% were seen once. A note on this clone: The antigen is undetermined.

The germline CDR1 and CDR2 sequences are LGHNA and YNFKEQ. V was trimmed by 0 bases and J by 1 base, leaving 15 bases between them. This CDR3 is built from 17 residues. The starting material was CD4+ or CD8+ T cells sorted from blood, obtained in a trial of the OX40 agonist ivuxolimab. The receptor was derived from an adult with an advanced solid tumor such as melanoma, head and neck, liver or kidney cancer. The V gene is TRBV4-2, the J gene TRBJ1-2; no clear D gene. CDR3 bases: TGTGCCAGCAGCCAAGACCTAACAGCCATTGTTAACTATGGCTACACCTTC. Its translation is CASSQDLTAIVNYGYTF.